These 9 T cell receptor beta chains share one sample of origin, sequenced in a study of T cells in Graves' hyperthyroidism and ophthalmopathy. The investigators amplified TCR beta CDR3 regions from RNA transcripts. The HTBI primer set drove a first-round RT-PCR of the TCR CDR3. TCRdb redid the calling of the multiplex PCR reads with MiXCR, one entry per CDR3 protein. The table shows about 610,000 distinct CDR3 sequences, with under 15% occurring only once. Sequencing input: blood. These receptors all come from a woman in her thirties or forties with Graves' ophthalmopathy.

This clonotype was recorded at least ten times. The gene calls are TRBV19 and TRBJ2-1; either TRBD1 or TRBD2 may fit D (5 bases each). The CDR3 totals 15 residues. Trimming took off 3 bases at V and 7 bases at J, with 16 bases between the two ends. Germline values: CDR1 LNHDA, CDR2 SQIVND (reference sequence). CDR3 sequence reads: CASSMGTLGGNEQFF. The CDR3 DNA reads TGTGCCAGTAGTATGGGGACCTTGGGTGGGAATGAGCAGTTCTTC.

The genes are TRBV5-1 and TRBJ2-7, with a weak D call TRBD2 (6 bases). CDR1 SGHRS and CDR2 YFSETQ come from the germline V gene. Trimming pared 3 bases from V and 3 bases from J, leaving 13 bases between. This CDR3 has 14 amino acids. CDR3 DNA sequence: TGCGCCAGCAGCTGGGGGGATGGGGTCTACGAGCAGTACTTC. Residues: CASSWGDGVYEQYF.

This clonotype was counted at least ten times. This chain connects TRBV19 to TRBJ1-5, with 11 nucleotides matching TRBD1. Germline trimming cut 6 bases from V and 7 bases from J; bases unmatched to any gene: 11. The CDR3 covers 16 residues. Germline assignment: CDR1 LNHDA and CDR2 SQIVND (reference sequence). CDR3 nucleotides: TGTGCCAGTAGCCCCTTCGGACAGGGGGCCGGGCAGCCCCAGCATTTT. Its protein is CASSPFGQGAGQPQHF. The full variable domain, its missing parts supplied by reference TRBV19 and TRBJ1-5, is DGGITQSPKYLFRKEGQNVTLSCEQNLNHDAMYWYRQDPGQGLRLIYYSQIVNDFQKGDIAEGYSVSREKKESFPLTVTSAQKNPTAFYLCASSPFGQGAGQPQHFGDGTRLSIL.

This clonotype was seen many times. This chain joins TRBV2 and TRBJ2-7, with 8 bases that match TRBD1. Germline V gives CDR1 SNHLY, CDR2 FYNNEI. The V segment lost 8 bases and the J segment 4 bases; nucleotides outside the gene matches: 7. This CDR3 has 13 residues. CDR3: CASLQGDLYEQYF. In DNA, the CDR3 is TGTGCCAGCCTACAGGGGGACTTATACGAGCAGTACTTC.

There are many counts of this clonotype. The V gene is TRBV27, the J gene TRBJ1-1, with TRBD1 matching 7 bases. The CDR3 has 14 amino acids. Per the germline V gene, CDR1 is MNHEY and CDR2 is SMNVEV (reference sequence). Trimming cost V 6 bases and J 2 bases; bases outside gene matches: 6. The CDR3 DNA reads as TGTGCCAGCAGAGTAGTAGGGGGCAACACTGAAGCTTTCTTT. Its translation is CASRVVGGNTEAFF.

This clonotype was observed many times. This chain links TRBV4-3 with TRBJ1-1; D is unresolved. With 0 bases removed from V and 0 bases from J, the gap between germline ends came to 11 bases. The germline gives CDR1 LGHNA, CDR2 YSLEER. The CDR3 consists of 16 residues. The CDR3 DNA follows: TGCGCCAGCAGCCAAGACGGCAGCTCAATGAACACTGAAGCTTTCTTT. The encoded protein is CASSQDGSSMNTEAFF.

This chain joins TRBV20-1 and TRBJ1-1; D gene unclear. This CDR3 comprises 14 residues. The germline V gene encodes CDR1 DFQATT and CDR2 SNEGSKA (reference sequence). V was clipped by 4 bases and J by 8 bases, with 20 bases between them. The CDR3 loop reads CSATEQPESSEAFF. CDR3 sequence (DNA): TGCAGTGCTACCGAGCAACCTGAAAGTTCCGAAGCTTTCTTT.

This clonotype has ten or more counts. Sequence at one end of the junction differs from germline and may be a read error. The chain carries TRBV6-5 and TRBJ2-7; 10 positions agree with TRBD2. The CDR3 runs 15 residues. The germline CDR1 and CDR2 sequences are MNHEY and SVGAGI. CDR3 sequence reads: CASSYIAGGDFERYF. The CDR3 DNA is TGTGCCAGCAGTTATATAGCGGGAGGCGACTTCGAGCGGTACTTC.

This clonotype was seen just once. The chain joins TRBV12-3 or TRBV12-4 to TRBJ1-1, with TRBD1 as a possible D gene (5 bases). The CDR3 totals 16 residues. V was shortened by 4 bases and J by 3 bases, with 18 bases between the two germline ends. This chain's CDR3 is CASSSLHSGAYTEAFF. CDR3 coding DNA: TGTGCCAGCAGTTCCTTACATTCCGGGGCATACACTGAAGCTTTCTTT.